Shown below are 15 T cell receptor beta chains from a single sample sequenced in a study of T cell clonality in common variable immunodeficiency. Study results and limitations: In common variable immunodeficiency, TCR beta chains reportedly carried fewer deletions and N-nucleotide insertions.

Some clones are missing from TCRdb's copy, which holds only in-frame ones; the method was immunoSEQ multiplex PCR. Observed in the sample are roughly 42,000 clones, none of them singletons. Their antigen targets remain unknown. The sequencing sample was made of peripheral blood mononuclear cells. The origin of the receptors is a human donor with common variable immunodeficiency.

This clone has at least ten counts. The observed sequence ends 3 residues before the CDR3 terminus, with the missing tail filled in from the germline J gene. The V call is TRBV18, the J call TRBJ2-5; weak D call: TRBD1 (5 bases). V was shortened by 5 bases and J by 1 base, with 14 bases between the two germline ends. Germline CDR1 KGHSH, CDR2 LQKENI. CDR3 length: 15 amino acids. CDR3 DNA (partial): TGTGCCAGCTCATCCTCGGACACGTCCCAAGAGACC. It specifies CASSSSDTSQET. The CDR3 in full is CASSSSDTSQETQYF.

With regard to this clone: The CDR3 end is not reached by the read, which stops 3 residues before it; the germline J gene fills it in. The chain joins TRBV7-6 to TRBJ2-4; 7 nucleotides agree with TRBD1. CDR1 and CDR2 (germline): SGHVS, FNYEAQ. V dropped 5 bases and J dropped 2; count of bases not matched to a gene: 9. CDR3 length: 16 amino acids. The covered CDR3 bases are TGTGCCAGCAGCCCGGGGACAGCCTTAACCAAAAACATT. Translation gives CASSPGTALTKNI. From start to end, the CDR3 is CASSPGTALTKNIQYF.

The chain's CDR3 is CASSLLAGNNSPLHF. The sequenced part of the CDR3 DNA is TGTGCCAGCAGCTTACTCGCAGGGAATAATTCACCC. The chain joins TRBV7-2 to TRBJ1-6, with D perhaps matching TRBD1 (5 bases). The read is 3 residues too short to cover the CDR3 end, so that end is filled in from the germline J gene. CDR1 and CDR2 (germline): SGHTA, FQGNSA. The V and J ends lost 2 bases and 5 bases respectively, with 10 bases between them. CDR3 length: 15 residues.

This clone was recorded at least ten times. The DNA ends 3 residues before the CDR3 does, and the rest of the CDR3 is filled in from the germline J gene. This sequence joins TRBV20-1 and TRBJ2-1, with 9 bases fitting TRBD1. The CDR3 covers 12 residues. Germline V lookup: CDR1 DFQATT, CDR2 SNEGSKA (reference sequence). V was clipped by 6 bases and J by 9 bases; unmatched bases: 6. CDR3 bases read: TGCAGTGCAACGGGACAGGGTCGTGAG. Translation gives CSATGQGRE. The complete CDR3 reads CSATGQGREQFF.

Comment on this clone: The DNA ends 3 residues before the CDR3 does, and the rest of the CDR3 is filled in from the germline J gene. The chain recombines TRBV7-2 with TRBJ1-1; 7 nucleotides align to TRBD1. The V and J ends lost 0 bases and 1 base, in that order; junction bases with no gene match: 2. Germline-derived CDR1 and CDR2 are SGHTA and FQGNSA. There are 15 residues in the CDR3. Incomplete CDR3 DNA: TGTGCCAGCAGCTTAGCCGGGACAGAGAACACTGAA. It specifies CASSLAGTENTE. The entire CDR3 protein is CASSLAGTENTEAFF.

This clone was picked up a small number of times. The read comes to an end 3 residues before the CDR3 does, leaving the germline J gene to fill in the end. The J gene is TRBJ1-3, the V gene TRBV6-2 or TRBV6-3; no reliable D call. This CDR3 comprises 12 residues. Germline V gene data show CDR1 as MNHEY and CDR2 as SVGEGT. Trimming took 7 bases from V and 8 from J, leaving 12 bases between them. The covered CDR3 bases are TGTGCCAGCACCTCCTCTACCCACACC. The encoded protein is CASTSSTHT. The CDR3 as a whole reads CASTSSTHTIYF.

Concerning this clone itself: With the read ending 3 residues before the CDR3 end, the germline J gene is used to fill in that end. This sequence joins TRBV2 and TRBJ2-2, with D possibly being TRBD1 (6 bases). This CDR3 has 13 amino acids. V was clipped by 10 bases and J by 4 bases, with 13 bases between them. The germline V gene has CDR1 SNHLY and CDR2 FYNNEI. The CDR3 protein is CATNEGGTGELFF. CDR3 DNA (partial): TGTGCCACCAACGAAGGGGGCACCGGGGAG.

This clone came up a few times. The part of the CDR3 DNA that was read is TGTGCCAGCAGTGAAGCCGGCAGGTCCAATTCACCC. It encodes CASSEAGRSNSP. The whole CDR3 region reads CASSEAGRSNSPLHF. The chain couples TRBV2 to TRBJ1-6; no definite D call. The DNA ends 3 residues before the CDR3 does, and the rest of the CDR3 is filled in from the germline J gene. CDR3 size: 15 residues. V lost 0 bases and J 7 bases, leaving 10 bases between the germline ends. CDR1 is SNHLY and CDR2 is FYNNEI in the germline V gene.

Note on this clone: The read is 3 residues too short to cover the CDR3 end, so that end is filled in from the germline J gene. The chain joins TRBV18 to TRBJ2-7; TRBD1 matches 9 bases. CDR1 KGHSH and CDR2 LQKENI come from the germline V gene. With V trimmed by 6 bases and J by 3 bases, 3 bases remained unmatched. This CDR3 is built from 13 residues. CDR3 sequence reads: CASSLDRGYEQYF. The sequenced part of the CDR3 DNA is TGTGCCAGCTCGCTGGACAGGGGCTACGAG.

This clone was detected only a few times. The sequence runs out 3 residues before the end of the CDR3; the remainder is reconstructed from the germline J gene. V usage is TRBV30 and J usage is TRBJ1-3, with a tentative D call TRBD1 (5 bases). V was clipped by 8 bases and J by 1 base, with 6 bases between them. This CDR3 has 11 amino acids. Germline-derived CDR1 and CDR2 are GTSNPN and SVGIG (reference sequence). The CDR3 loop reads CARGSGNTIYF. The CDR3 DNA, read in part, is TGTGCCAGGGGATCTGGAAACACC.

Note on this clone: The CDR3 extends 3 residues past the end of the read, so its final part is completed from the germline J gene. The chain joins TRBV11-3 to TRBJ2-5; D perhaps matches TRBD2 (5 bases). Trimming shortened V by 1 base and J by 0 bases, and 9 bases separated the two germline ends. The CDR3 loop spans 15 amino acids. Germline V lookup: CDR1 SGHNT, CDR2 YENEEA. CDR3 DNA, as far as it was read: TGTGCCAGCAGCTTAGCCGGAGCGGACCAAGAGACC. It specifies CASSLAGADQET. The complete CDR3 reads CASSLAGADQETQYF.

This clone was seen only a few times. The CDR3 end falls 3 residues outside the read, so it is completed with the germline J gene. V and J are TRBV5-5 and TRBJ1-1, with D possibly TRBD1 on 5 matching bases. CDR3 length equals 15 residues. Between the trimmed V and J ends, which lost 1 base and 3 bases, there was a span of 13 bases. The germline CDR1 and CDR2 sequences are SGHKS and YYEKEE (reference sequence). The CDR3 loop reads CASSLSAGRDTEAFF. CDR3 DNA (partial): TGTGCCAGCAGCTTGTCTGCGGGGCGCGACACTGAA.

This clone occurred many times. The read comes to an end 3 residues before the CDR3 does, leaving the germline J gene to fill in the end. The chain uses TRBV20-1 and TRBJ2-1; TRBD2 aligns across 12 bases. CDR3 length equals 18 residues. CDR1 is DFQATT, CDR2 SNEGSKA, per germline (reference sequence). Trimming cost V 6 bases and J 6 bases; bases outside gene matches: 18. The CDR3 loop reads CSARGRQLRTSGANEQFF. The covered CDR3 bases are TGCAGTGCAAGGGGACGACAATTACGGACTAGCGGGGCCAATGAG.

In its sample, this clone was seen many times. Read data end 3 residues before the CDR3 end; the end is taken from the germline J gene. The chain is built from TRBV2 and TRBJ2-7; 9 nucleotides line up with TRBD2. This CDR3 region has 14 residues. After removal of 7 bases from V and 5 bases from J, the junction contained 9 bases not matched to a gene. The germline V gene encodes CDR1 SNHLY and CDR2 FYNNEI. This chain's CDR3 is CASNLGTSPHEQYF. CDR3 DNA (partial): TGTGCCAGCAATTTAGGGACTAGCCCCCACGAG.

This clone has a count of ten or more. The CDR3 extends 3 residues past the end of the read, so its final part is completed from the germline J gene. The J gene is TRBJ2-7, the V gene TRBV19; a possible D gene is TRBD2 (6 bases). V dropped 7 bases and J dropped 6 bases, with 22 bases sitting between them. This CDR3 contains 15 residues. CDR1 and CDR2 (germline): LNHDA, SQIVND (reference sequence). The CDR3 here is CASTPGGVLRSEQYF. CDR3 DNA, as far as it was read: TGTGCCAGTACCCCGGGCGGGGTACTTCGCAGCGAG.